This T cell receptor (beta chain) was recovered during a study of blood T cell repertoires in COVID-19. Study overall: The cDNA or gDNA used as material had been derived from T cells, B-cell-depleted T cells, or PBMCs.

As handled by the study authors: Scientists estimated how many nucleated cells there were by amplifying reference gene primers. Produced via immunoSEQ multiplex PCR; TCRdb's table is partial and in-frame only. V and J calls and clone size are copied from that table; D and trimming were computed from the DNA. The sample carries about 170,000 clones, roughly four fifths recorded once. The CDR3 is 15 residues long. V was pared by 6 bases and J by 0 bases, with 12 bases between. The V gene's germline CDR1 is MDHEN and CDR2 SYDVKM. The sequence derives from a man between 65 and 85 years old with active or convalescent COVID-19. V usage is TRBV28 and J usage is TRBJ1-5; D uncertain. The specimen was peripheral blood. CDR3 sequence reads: CASSPADDSNQPQHF. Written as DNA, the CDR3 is TGTGCCAGCAGCCCGGCGGATGATAGCAATCAGCCCCAGCATTTT.